The 3 T cell receptor beta chains listed next were all sequenced from one sample in a study of T cells in Graves' hyperthyroidism and ophthalmopathy. Regions amplified from RNA transcripts were the TCR beta CDR3 regions. First-round RT-PCR with HTBI primers amplified the TCR CDR3 region. In TCRdb, the multiplex PCR reads were re-called with MiXCR into one record per CDR3 protein. This sample has over 350,000 distinct CDR3 sequences, with about 18% found just once. Sequenced: blood. The receptors were gathered from a man between 18 and 29 years old with Graves' ophthalmopathy.

The table lists this clonotype with many counts. The gene calls are TRBV12-3 or TRBV12-4 and TRBJ1-4; TRBD1 might be the D (5 bases). V was trimmed by 1 base and J by 8 bases, leaving 8 bases between them. The CDR3 is made up of 13 amino acids. The CDR3 reads CASSLEQVEKLFF. The CDR3 nucleotides are TGTGCCAGCAGTTTAGAACAGGTGGAAAAACTGTTTTTT.

This clonotype was seen a handful of times. The V gene is TRBV19, the J gene TRBJ1-5, with D uncertain. The CDR3 consists of 13 residues. CDR1 is LNHDA and CDR2 is SQIVND in the germline V gene (reference sequence). Trimming left V 5 bases short and J 7 bases short, with 12 bases between. This CDR3 is CASSSYPGQPQHF. The CDR3 DNA reads TGTGCCAGTAGTTCTTACCCGGGGCAGCCCCAGCATTTT.

The chain joins TRBV13 to TRBJ1-5; a possible D gene is TRBD1 (5 bases). The length of the CDR3 is 15 residues. V lost 4 bases to trimming and J lost 0 bases, with 10 bases between them. Germline V gives CDR1 PRHDT, CDR2 FYEKMQ (reference sequence). For the CDR3, the DNA is TGTGCCAGCAGCTCCCGGGGCTATAGCAATCAGCCCCAGCATTTT. Residues: CASSSRGYSNQPQHF.